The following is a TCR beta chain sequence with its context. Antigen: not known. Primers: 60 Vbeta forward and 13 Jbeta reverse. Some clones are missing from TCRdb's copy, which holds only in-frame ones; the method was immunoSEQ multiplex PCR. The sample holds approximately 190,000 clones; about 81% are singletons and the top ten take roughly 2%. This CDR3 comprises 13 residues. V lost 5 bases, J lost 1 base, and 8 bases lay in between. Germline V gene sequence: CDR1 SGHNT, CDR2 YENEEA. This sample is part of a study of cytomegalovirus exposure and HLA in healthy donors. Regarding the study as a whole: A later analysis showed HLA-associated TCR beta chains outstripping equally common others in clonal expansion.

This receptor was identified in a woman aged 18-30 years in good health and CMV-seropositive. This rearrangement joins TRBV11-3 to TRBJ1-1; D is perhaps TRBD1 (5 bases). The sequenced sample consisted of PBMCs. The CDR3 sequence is CASSKTANTEAFF. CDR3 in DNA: TGTGCCAGCAGCAAGACAGCGAACACTGAAGCTTTCTTT.